These T cell receptor beta chains were read from a single sample in a study of blood T cells in healthy people across ages. TCRdb ran MiXCR on the 5' RACE reads and lists one entry per CDR3 protein. The table records fewer than 1,000,000 distinct CDR3 sequences, around half of them present only once. The specimen was blood. The receptors originated from an older man in good health. Each CDR3 is given with its conserved first and last residue. The D gene is left open where the match is weak. Clone size appears in some rows only: once, few, many, or a class for an expanded clone.

j_call clone_size v_call d_call cdr3_nt cdr3_aa
TRBJ2-5 NA TRBV11-3 TRBD2 TGTGCCAGCAGCGGGGGGGTTGGGGTCCAAGAGACCCAGTACTTC CASSGGVGVQETQYF
TRBJ2-2 NA TRBV28 TRBD2 TGTGCCAGCAGTTCATTGACTAGCGGGAGTGCGAGCACCGGGGAGCTGTTTTTT CASSSLTSGSASTGELFF
TRBJ1-5 NA TRBV5-5 TRBD1 TGTGCCAGCAGCTCAGGACAGGGAGAGTTCAATCAGCCCCAGCATTTT CASSSGQGEFNQPQHF
TRBJ2-2 NA TRBV9 NA TGTGCCAGCAACGTCCGGGGCAGGGAGACCGGGGAGCTGTTTTTT CASNVRGRETGELFF
TRBJ1-2 NA TRBV7-8 NA TGTGCCAGCAGCTTAATGAGGGTCCCTACCTCGGGGGGCTACACCTTC CASSLMRVPTSGGYTF
TRBJ2-1 few TRBV5-1 NA TGCGCCAGCAGCTTTGGCTTCCATGAGCAGTTCTTC CASSFGFHEQFF
TRBJ1-6 NA TRBV28 NA TGTGCCAGCAGTAGTGATTCACCCCTCCACTTT CASSSDSPLHF
TRBJ1-2 NA TRBV20-1 TRBD1 TGCAGTGCTAGCGGACAGGGACCGGACTATGGCTACACCTTC CSASGQGPDYGYTF
TRBJ2-5 NA TRBV20-1 TRBD2 TGCAGTGCTTTAAGGACTAGCGGGAACCAAGAGACCCAGTACTTC CSALRTSGNQETQYF
TRBJ2-2 NA TRBV29-1 TRBD2 TGCAGCTTCCGGACTAGCGGAGAAACCGGGGAGCTGTTTTTT CSFRTSGETGELFF
TRBJ2-6 NA TRBV5-1 NA TGCGCCAGCAGCTTGGGACGGGGTTTCTCTGGGGCCAACGTCCTGACTTTC CASSLGRGFSGANVLTF
TRBJ2-3 once TRBV24-1 NA TGTGCCACCAGTGGATGGGGAGTTGGCACAGATACGCAGTATTTT CATSGWGVGTDTQYF
TRBJ2-7 many TRBV28 TRBD2 TGTGCCAGCAGTCCCGGGACTAGACTTCTTAGCTCCTACGAGCAGTACTTC CASSPGTRLLSSYEQYF
TRBJ2-5 few TRBV7-2 TRBD2 TGTGCCAGCAGCCTGACTAGCGGGACAGAGACCCAGTACTTC CASSLTSGTETQYF
TRBJ2-7 NA TRBV6-2/TRBV6-3 NA TGTGCCAGCAGTTGGAGGGGCTTCTCCTACGAGCAGTACTTC CASSWRGFSYEQYF
TRBJ2-7 few TRBV11-2 TRBD1 TGTGCCAGCTCCCCCTCGCCGGGACAGCTATACGAGCAGTACTTC CASSPSPGQLYEQYF
TRBJ2-7 many TRBV7-2 TRBD2 TGTGCCAGCAGTGTGGGGGGGGGCTACGAGCAGTACTTC CASSVGGGYEQYF
TRBJ2-4 NA TRBV7-2 NA TGTGCCAGCAGCTTAGATTCCAGCGCGGTCTACATTCAGTACTTC CASSLDSSAVYIQYF
TRBJ1-1 NA TRBV12-3/TRBV12-4 TRBD1 TGTGCCAGCGGACAGGGAGCCACCACTGAAGCTTTCTTT CASGQGATTEAFF
TRBJ2-5 NA TRBV12-3/TRBV12-4 NA TGTGCCAGCAGTTTTGGCACTAGCAGAGCCTACAATGAGCAGTACTTC CASSFGTSRAYNEQYF
TRBJ2-7 NA TRBV10-3 TRBD2 TGTGCCATCAGCTCGGTTGGGGGGGGATACGAGCAGTACTTC CAISSVGGGYEQYF
TRBJ2-1 NA TRBV11-2 NA TGTGCCAGCAGCTCCCGCGATGAGCAGTTCTTC CASSSRDEQFF
TRBJ2-5 NA TRBV7-9 NA TGTGTCACCTTTCGGCCCGTCAATGAGCAGTACTTC CVTFRPVNEQYF
TRBJ2-5 few TRBV25-1 TRBD1 TGTGCCAGCAGTGAAGTCAGACAGGGAAGGGGTCAAGAGACCCAGTACTTC CASSEVRQGRGQETQYF
TRBJ2-7 few TRBV19 TRBD1 TGTGCCAGTAGTATAGGACAGGGGGCCTACGAGCAGTACTTC CASSIGQGAYEQYF
TRBJ2-2 few TRBV21-1 NA TGTGCCAGCAACTGTTGCACCGGGGAGCTGTTTTTT CASNCCTGELFF
TRBJ2-1 many TRBV20-1 TRBD2 TGCAGTGCGTGGACTAGCGGAGGGAATGAGCAGTTCTTC CSAWTSGGNEQFF
TRBJ2-7 NA TRBV12-3/TRBV12-4 NA TGTACCAGCAGGACCGGGTCTGGACCGTACGAGCAGTACTTC CTSRTGSGPYEQYF
TRBJ2-1 NA TRBV20-1 TRBD2 TGCAGTGCCGAGACTAGCGGAAACAATGAGCAGTTCTTC CSAETSGNNEQFF
TRBJ2-7 NA TRBV27 NA TGTGCCAGCAGGAAGACTGGGGCAGACTCCTACGAGCAGTACTTC CASRKTGADSYEQYF
TRBJ2-7 NA TRBV2 NA TGTGCCAGCGTACGGGACCCCCAGGGCGAGCAGTACTTC CASVRDPQGEQYF
TRBJ1-4 NA TRBV7-6 NA TGTGCCAGCAGCTTAGAAACAGCCTTTAATGAAAAACTGTTTTTT CASSLETAFNEKLFF
TRBJ2-5 NA TRBV29-1 NA TGCAGCGTTGTCTTACCCTCGATGGTGGAGACCCAGTACTTC CSVVLPSMVETQYF
TRBJ2-7 NA TRBV27 NA TGTGCCAGCAGTTCCCTTACGACACGGGAGAGGCGGTACTTC CASSSLTTRERRYF
TRBJ1-1 many TRBV29-1 TRBD1 TGCAGCGGGGGACAGATGAACACTGAAGCTTTCTTT CSGGQMNTEAFF
TRBJ2-2 NA TRBV28 NA TGTGCCAGCAGTTTATTAACCGGAGCAGGGCATAACACCGGGGAGCTGTTTTTT CASSLLTGAGHNTGELFF
TRBJ1-4 NA TRBV5-1 NA TGCGCCAGCAGCCCCGTTGGGGCGGCCGAAAAACTGTTTTTT CASSPVGAAEKLFF
TRBJ2-7 NA TRBV10-2 TRBD1 TGCGCCAGCAGTGACCAGGGGGCCAACGACGAGCAGTACTTC CASSDQGANDEQYF
TRBJ1-5 few TRBV7-2 TRBD1 TGTGCCAGCAGCTTAAGGGGGCGCATCAATCAGCCCCAGCATTTT CASSLRGRINQPQHF
TRBJ2-5 few TRBV7-2 NA TGTGCCAGCAGCCGTGGGGGCTCCAAGGAGACCCAGTACTTC CASSRGGSKETQYF
TRBJ1-2 NA TRBV4-3 NA TGCGCCAGCAGCCAAGTCCTAGGCCGGATTCTCTATGGCTACACCTTC CASSQVLGRILYGYTF
TRBJ2-7 once TRBV7-9 NA TGTGCCAGCAGCTTTCAGACAGTCTCCTACGAGCAGTACTTC CASSFQTVSYEQYF
TRBJ2-7 NA TRBV5-1 TRBD1 TGCGCCAGCAGCTTGACGACAGGGAGCTCCTACGAGCAGTACTTC CASSLTTGSSYEQYF
TRBJ1-1 NA TRBV2 NA TGTGCCAGCAGTGAAGCTCGGGGGATCAACACTGAAGCTTTCTTT CASSEARGINTEAFF
TRBJ2-5 few TRBV11-1 TRBD2 TGTGCCAGCAGCTCAGGACTAGCAGATGACCAAGAGACCCAGTACTTC CASSSGLADDQETQYF
TRBJ1-5 NA TRBV4-2 TRBD1 TGTGCCAGCAGCCAAGAGCAGGGGGGGGCCAATCAGCCCCAGCATTTT CASSQEQGGANQPQHF
TRBJ2-1 many TRBV20-1 NA TGCAGTGCTACTCGGGGTATGGCGGGTGAGCAGTTCTTC CSATRGMAGEQFF
TRBJ2-5 NA TRBV20-1 TRBD2 TGCAGTGCTAGAGTGTCTAGCGGATATGAGCAGTACTTC CSARVSSGYEQYF
TRBJ2-3 NA TRBV5-1 NA TGCGCCAGCAGCTTGGCCGGGGGTCCCGGCACAGATACGCAGTATTTT CASSLAGGPGTDTQYF
TRBJ2-2 NA TRBV20-1 TRBD2 TGCAGTGCTAGAATCGGGACTAGCGGGAGGGCCATCAACGGGGAGCTGTTTTTT CSARIGTSGRAINGELFF
TRBJ2-1 NA TRBV5-1 TRBD2 TGCGCCAGCAGTCCAACCCCTAGCGGGAGCATTTACAATGAGCAGTTCTTC CASSPTPSGSIYNEQFF
TRBJ2-1 NA TRBV29-1 TRBD2 TGCAGCGTTGATGGGACTAGCGGACCGAGCTCCTACAATGAGCAGTTCTTC CSVDGTSGPSSYNEQFF
TRBJ2-7 NA TRBV27 TRBD1 TGTGCCAGCAGTAGCTCAGGGGGCCCCTACGAGCAGTACTTC CASSSSGGPYEQYF
TRBJ1-4 few TRBV20-1 NA TGCAGTGCTACGCAAGACCGCGAAAAACTGTTTTTT CSATQDREKLFF